The subject of this entry is one T cell receptor (beta chain). This CDR3 comprises 17 residues. V dropped 0 bases and J dropped 5; count of bases not matched to a gene: 9. Germline values: CDR1 SGDLS, CDR2 YYNGEE. This entry is derived from a study of T cell responses to AZD1222 COVID-19 vaccine. Measured with immunoSEQ multiplex PCR; TCRdb has only the in-frame clones, and not every one. The profile shows 180,000 or so clones, roughly 91% of them singletons. The sequence was collected from an adult in good health. The starting material was peripheral blood, obtained on day 0 of AZD1222 vaccination. This chain uses TRBV9 with TRBJ2-5, with 11 bases identical to TRBD2. The CDR3 DNA reads TGTGCCAGCAGCGTAGACCCGGGACTAGCGGCGACGGAGACCCAGTACTTC. As protein: CASSVDPGLAATETQYF.